This record looks at one TCR beta chain sequence and its context. Its antigen is as yet unknown. The V segment lost 4 bases and the J segment 0 bases; nucleotides outside the gene matches: 11. The CDR3 totals 18 residues. CDR1 and CDR2 (germline): SGHVS, FNYEAQ. Each CDR3 protein is one row after TCRdb ran MiXCR on the 5' RACE reads. Of around 680,000 distinct CDR3 sequences in the sample, over 8.5% were seen once. The entry originates in a study of identical twins. Study-wide points: Modelling underestimated the level of out-of-frame TCR alpha sharing observed in monozygotic twins.

These data also featured in a second study, about yellow fever vaccine responses in identical twins.

The clonotype was recovered from a woman younger than 35 in good health. The J gene is TRBJ2-1, the V gene TRBV7-6; TRBD2 matches 8 bases. Specimen: PBMCs. CDR3 bases: TGTGCCAGCAGCTCAGTAGCGGGGCCGACGAGCTCCTACAATGAGCAGTTCTTC. Residues: CASSSVAGPTSSYNEQFF.